This T cell receptor (beta chain) was sequenced for a study of cytomegalovirus exposure and HLA in healthy donors. With 60 Vbeta and 13 Jbeta primers, the PCR was carried out. TCRdb keeps only in-frame clones here, not all; method: immunoSEQ multiplex PCR. Of 200,000 to 250,000 clones listed, under 80% were seen once; the top ten hold roughly 2%. The CDR3 has 15 residues. The germline V gene has CDR1 MNHNY and CDR2 SVGAGI (reference sequence). Trimming took 4 bases from V and 0 from J, leaving 7 bases between them. The chain combines TRBV6-6 with TRBJ1-6; D gene unclear. This sequence was found in a woman in her twenties or thirties in good health and CMV-seronegative. The sample comprised PBMCs. For the CDR3, the DNA is TGTGCCAGCAGTTTTGGGAGCTCCTATAATTCACCCCTCCACTTT. This gives the protein CASSFGSSYNSPLHF.